A selection of T cell receptor beta chains follows, all from one sample in a study of CD8 T cells in ankylosing spondylitis. TCRdb ran MiXCR on the 5' RACE reads and lists one entry per CDR3 protein. This sample has fewer than 750,000 distinct CDR3 sequences, with under 20% found just once. Material: blood, either unsorted or a sorted T cell fraction (not recorded which). These receptors were collected from a male donor with ankylosing spondylitis. Each CDR3 is given with its conserved first and last residue. The D gene is left open where the match is weak. Clone size is not always given. Where it is, it says once, few, many or a class for expanded clones.

j_call: TRBJ1-1
d_call: NA
v_call: TRBV7-3
clone_size: NA
cdr3_aa: CASSLGPIGSNTEAFF
cdr3_nt: TGTGCCAGCAGCTTAGGTCCTATAGGGTCAAACACTGAAGCTTTCTTT

j_call: TRBJ2-2
d_call: TRBD1
v_call: TRBV6-1
clone_size: many
cdr3_aa: CASRSTGGFGTGELFF
cdr3_nt: TGTGCCAGCAGATCAACAGGGGGCTTTGGCACCGGGGAGCTGTTTTTT

j_call: TRBJ2-7
d_call: NA
v_call: TRBV18
clone_size: few
cdr3_aa: CASSPLGGSHEQYF
cdr3_nt: TGTGCCAGCTCACCACTGGGCGGTTCCCACGAGCAGTACTTC

j_call: TRBJ2-2
d_call: NA
v_call: TRBV7-9
clone_size: few
cdr3_aa: CASSLAWTGELFF
cdr3_nt: TGTGCCAGCAGCTTAGCCTGGACCGGGGAGCTGTTTTTT

j_call: TRBJ2-3
d_call: NA
v_call: TRBV5-1
clone_size: many
cdr3_aa: CASSVEPGPTDTQYF
cdr3_nt: TGCGCCAGCAGCGTGGAACCAGGGCCCACAGATACGCAGTATTTT

j_call: TRBJ2-1
d_call: NA
v_call: TRBV7-2
clone_size: few
cdr3_aa: CASSLWVRNEQFF
cdr3_nt: TGTGCCAGCAGCTTATGGGTACGCAATGAGCAGTTCTTC

j_call: TRBJ2-5
d_call: NA
v_call: TRBV7-9
clone_size: NA
cdr3_aa: CASSPQGFGIQETQYF
cdr3_nt: TGTGCCAGCAGCCCCCAGGGCTTCGGGATCCAAGAGACCCAGTACTTC

j_call: TRBJ2-7
d_call: NA
v_call: TRBV28
clone_size: NA
cdr3_aa: CASSLRVTISYEQYF
cdr3_nt: TGTGCCAGCAGCCTAAGGGTGACCATCTCCTACGAGCAGTACTTC

j_call: TRBJ2-1
d_call: TRBD1
v_call: TRBV7-3
clone_size: NA
cdr3_aa: CASSSQGLGDEQFF
cdr3_nt: TGTGCCAGCAGCTCACAGGGGTTGGGGGATGAGCAGTTCTTC

j_call: TRBJ2-1
d_call: TRBD2
v_call: TRBV11-3
clone_size: few
cdr3_aa: CASSWGLAGVQFF
cdr3_nt: TGTGCCAGCAGCTGGGGACTAGCGGGGGTGCAGTTCTTC

j_call: TRBJ2-3
d_call: TRBD2
v_call: TRBV4-1
clone_size: NA
cdr3_aa: CASSLIAGATDTQYF
cdr3_nt: TGCGCCAGCAGCCTTATAGCGGGAGCCACAGATACGCAGTATTTT

j_call: TRBJ1-3
d_call: NA
v_call: TRBV7-2
clone_size: NA
cdr3_aa: CASSLGPGDAGNTIYF
cdr3_nt: TGTGCCAGCAGCTTAGGGCCGGGTGATGCTGGAAACACCATATATTTT

j_call: TRBJ2-6
d_call: NA
v_call: TRBV12-3/TRBV12-4
clone_size: few
cdr3_aa: CASSSNTRSGANVLTF
cdr3_nt: TGTGCCAGCAGTTCGAACACCCGCTCTGGGGCCAACGTCCTGACTTTC

j_call: TRBJ2-5
d_call: TRBD2
v_call: TRBV30
clone_size: few
cdr3_aa: CACRLAGGSYF
cdr3_nt: TGTGCCTGTCGACTAGCGGGGGGCTCGTACTTC

j_call: TRBJ2-2
d_call: NA
v_call: TRBV3-1
clone_size: NA
cdr3_aa: CASRMAGELFF
cdr3_nt: TGTGCCAGCAGGATGGCCGGGGAGCTGTTTTTT

j_call: TRBJ1-1
d_call: TRBD1
v_call: TRBV20-1
clone_size: few
cdr3_aa: CSASFPGQGAKGAFF
cdr3_nt: TGCAGTGCTAGTTTTCCGGGACAGGGGGCGAAGGGAGCTTTCTTT

j_call: TRBJ1-6
d_call: TRBD1
v_call: TRBV5-1
clone_size: few
cdr3_aa: CASSVTGTEGSPLHF
cdr3_nt: TGCGCCAGCAGCGTAACCGGGACAGAGGGATCACCCCTCCACTTT

j_call: TRBJ2-2
d_call: NA
v_call: TRBV25-1
clone_size: NA
cdr3_aa: CASRKVAGELFF
cdr3_nt: TGTGCCAGCAGGAAGGTGGCCGGGGAGCTGTTTTTT

j_call: TRBJ2-7
d_call: TRBD2
v_call: TRBV7-2
clone_size: few
cdr3_aa: CASSRLAGGPYEQYF
cdr3_nt: TGTGCCAGCAGCAGACTAGCGGGGGGGCCTTACGAGCAGTACTTC

j_call: TRBJ2-1
d_call: TRBD2
v_call: TRBV20-1
clone_size: few
cdr3_aa: CSATLAGKFNEQFF
cdr3_nt: TGCAGTGCCACACTAGCGGGGAAATTCAATGAGCAGTTCTTC

j_call: TRBJ2-1
d_call: TRBD1
v_call: TRBV6-1
clone_size: NA
cdr3_aa: CASIATGGYNEQFF
cdr3_nt: TGTGCCAGCATTGCGACAGGGGGCTACAATGAGCAGTTCTTC

j_call: TRBJ1-1
d_call: NA
v_call: TRBV20-1
clone_size: few
cdr3_aa: CSARAQAGKHTEAFF
cdr3_nt: TGCAGTGCTAGAGCCCAGGCGGGAAAACACACTGAAGCTTTCTTT

j_call: TRBJ1-1
d_call: NA
v_call: TRBV28
clone_size: NA
cdr3_aa: CASRDLGRGAFF
cdr3_nt: TGTGCCAGCAGGGACTTAGGACGGGGGGCTTTCTTT

j_call: TRBJ2-1
d_call: NA
v_call: TRBV28
clone_size: few
cdr3_aa: CASSLVHKSSYNEQFF
cdr3_nt: TGTGCCAGCAGTCTGGTTCACAAGAGCTCCTACAATGAGCAGTTCTTC

j_call: TRBJ2-5
d_call: NA
v_call: TRBV28
clone_size: NA
cdr3_aa: CASKREGPETQYF
cdr3_nt: TGTGCCAGCAAACGGGAAGGGCCGGAGACCCAGTACTTC

j_call: TRBJ2-7
d_call: NA
v_call: TRBV29-1
clone_size: many
cdr3_aa: CSVKGGGFDDEQYF
cdr3_nt: TGCAGCGTGAAAGGGGGAGGGTTTGACGACGAGCAGTACTTC

j_call: TRBJ2-1
d_call: TRBD1
v_call: TRBV5-1
clone_size: NA
cdr3_aa: CASSLLPHRDREDEQFF
cdr3_nt: TGCGCCAGCAGCTTGTTGCCCCACCGGGACAGGGAGGATGAGCAGTTCTTC

j_call: TRBJ1-5
d_call: NA
v_call: TRBV7-9
clone_size: NA
cdr3_aa: CASVRDGSNQPQHF
cdr3_nt: TGTGCCAGCGTCCGGGACGGTAGCAATCAGCCCCAGCATTTT

j_call: TRBJ1-5
d_call: NA
v_call: TRBV2
clone_size: NA
cdr3_aa: CASTSGYGNQPQHF
cdr3_nt: TGTGCCAGCACTTCAGGGTATGGGAATCAGCCCCAGCATTTT

j_call: TRBJ2-7
d_call: NA
v_call: TRBV12-3/TRBV12-4
clone_size: NA
cdr3_aa: CASSSADTYEQYF
cdr3_nt: TGTGCCAGCAGTTCCGCGGATACCTACGAGCAGTACTTC

j_call: TRBJ2-1
d_call: TRBD2
v_call: TRBV29-1
clone_size: few
cdr3_aa: CSVGLAGGYEQFF
cdr3_nt: TGCAGCGTTGGGCTAGCGGGGGGTTATGAGCAGTTCTTC

j_call: TRBJ1-1
d_call: NA
v_call: TRBV6-5
clone_size: NA
cdr3_aa: CASSYTGWTENTEAFF
cdr3_nt: TGTGCCAGCAGTTACACTGGCTGGACCGAGAACACTGAAGCTTTCTTT